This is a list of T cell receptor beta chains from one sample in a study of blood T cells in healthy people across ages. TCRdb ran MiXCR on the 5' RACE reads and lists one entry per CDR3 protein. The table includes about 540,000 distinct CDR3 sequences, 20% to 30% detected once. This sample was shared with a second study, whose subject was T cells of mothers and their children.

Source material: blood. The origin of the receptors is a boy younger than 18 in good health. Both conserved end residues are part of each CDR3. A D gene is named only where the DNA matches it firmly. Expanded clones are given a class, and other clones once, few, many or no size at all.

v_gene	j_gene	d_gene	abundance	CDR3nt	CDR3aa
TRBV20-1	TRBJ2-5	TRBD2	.	TGCAGTGCTAGAGATAAGCTAGCGGGGGTCCAAGAGACCCAGTACTTC	CSARDKLAGVQETQYF
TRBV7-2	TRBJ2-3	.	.	TGTGCCAGCAGCTCCTGGCGGCCAGATACGCAGTATTTT	CASSSWRPDTQYF
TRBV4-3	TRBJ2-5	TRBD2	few	TGCGCCAGCAGCCGAAGTAGCGGGGCGAGACAAGAGACCCAGTACTTC	CASSRSSGARQETQYF
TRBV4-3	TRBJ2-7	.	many	TGCGCCAGCAGCCAAGATCCAGGGACCTACGAGCAGTACTTC	CASSQDPGTYEQYF
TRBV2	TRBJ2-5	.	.	TGTGCCAGCAGTGAAAGGGGGGACGAGACCCAGTACTTC	CASSERGDETQYF
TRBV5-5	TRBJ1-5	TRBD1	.	TGTGCCAGCAGCTTCCCGGGACAGGGTGCTCAGCCCCAGCATTTT	CASSFPGQGAQPQHF
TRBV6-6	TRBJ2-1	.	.	TGTGCCAGCAGTTATAGGGCCGACAATGAGCAGTTCTTC	CASSYRADNEQFF
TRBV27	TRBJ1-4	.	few	TGTGCCAGCAGTTTCGACAAGACGACTAATGAAAAACTGTTTTTT	CASSFDKTTNEKLFF
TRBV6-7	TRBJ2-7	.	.	TGTGCCAGCAGTTACCCTTTCTTCTCCTACGATCAGTACTTC	CASSYPFFSYDQYF
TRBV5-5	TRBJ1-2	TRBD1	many	TGTGCCAGCAGCAGACAGGGGGCGGAGGGCTACACCTTC	CASSRQGAEGYTF
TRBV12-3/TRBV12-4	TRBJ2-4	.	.	TGTGCCAGCAGTCCCCAAGCCCAGTTGGTAGCCAAAAACATTCAGTACTTC	CASSPQAQLVAKNIQYF
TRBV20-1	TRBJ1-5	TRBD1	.	TGCAGTGCTCCGGACAGGCTGGGCAATCAGCCCCAGCATTTT	CSAPDRLGNQPQHF
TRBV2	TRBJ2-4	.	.	TGTGCCAGCAGTGCAGAGATAGCCAAAAACATTCAGTACTTC	CASSAEIAKNIQYF
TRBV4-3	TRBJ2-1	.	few	TGCGCCAGCACCCCAAAAGGGGCCCTCTCCTACAATGAGCAGTTCTTC	CASTPKGALSYNEQFF
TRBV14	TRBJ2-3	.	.	TGTGCCAGCAGCGGGCAACTAGCAGATACGCAGTATTTT	CASSGQLADTQYF
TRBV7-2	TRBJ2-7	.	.	TGTGCCAGCAGCCAGAGCCCCAGGGATACCTACGAGCAGTACTTC	CASSQSPRDTYEQYF
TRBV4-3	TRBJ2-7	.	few	TGCGCCAGCAGCCAAGCGGTAGGAGACTCCTACGAGCAGTACTTC	CASSQAVGDSYEQYF
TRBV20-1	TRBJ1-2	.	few	TGCAGTGCTAGAGACCCCGGGGGAGGGTACTATGGCTACACCTTC	CSARDPGGGYYGYTF
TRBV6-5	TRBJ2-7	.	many	TGTGCCAGCAGTTACTCGCCTCCAGGGACGGCTGGCGAGCAGTACTTC	CASSYSPPGTAGEQYF
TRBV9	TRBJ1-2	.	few	TGTGCCAGCAGCGTAGGGGGCGGCACCCTCTATGGCTACACCTTC	CASSVGGGTLYGYTF
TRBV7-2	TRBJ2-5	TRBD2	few	TGTGCCAGCAGCTTGCAGCGGGGGGTAGGAGAGACCCAGTACTTC	CASSLQRGVGETQYF
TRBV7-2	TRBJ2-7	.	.	TGTGCCAGCAGCTTAGAGGGGGGCAATCTCTACGAGCAGTACTTC	CASSLEGGNLYEQYF
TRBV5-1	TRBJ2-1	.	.	TGCGCCAGCAGCAGCTTGTACGGTGAGCAGTTCTTC	CASSSLYGEQFF
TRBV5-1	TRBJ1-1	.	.	TGCGCCAGCAGCAGGGACCCGGCCCCGAACACTGAAGCTTTCTTT	CASSRDPAPNTEAFF
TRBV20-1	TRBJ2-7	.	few	TGCAGTGCTAGGACTGGTGAGGCCTACGAGCAGTACTTC	CSARTGEAYEQYF
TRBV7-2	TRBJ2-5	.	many	TGTGCCAGCACCTTCGCCAGGCAAGAGACCCAGTACTTC	CASTFARQETQYF
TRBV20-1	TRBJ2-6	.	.	TGCAGTGCTAGAGAGGAGCTGGAAGTTCCAGACCCTGGGGCCAACGTCCTGACTTTC	CSAREELEVPDPGANVLTF
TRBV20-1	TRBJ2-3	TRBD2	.	TGCAGTGCTAGGCCATTGCGGGAGCCAGATACGCAGTATTTT	CSARPLREPDTQYF
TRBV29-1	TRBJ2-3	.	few	TGCAGCGTTGAGTCGAAGAGCACAGATACGCAGTATTTT	CSVESKSTDTQYF
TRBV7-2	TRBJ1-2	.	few	TGTGCCAGCAGCTCCCAGGGAACGCCTAACTATGGCTACACCTTC	CASSSQGTPNYGYTF
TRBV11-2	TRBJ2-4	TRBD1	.	TGTGCCAGCAGCCCATACAGGGGGCGAGCCCAGGACATTCAGTACTTC	CASSPYRGRAQDIQYF
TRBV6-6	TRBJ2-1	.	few	TGTGCCAGCAGTTACGACCGGGTCTCCTACAATGAGCAGTTCTTC	CASSYDRVSYNEQFF
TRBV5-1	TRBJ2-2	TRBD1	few	TGCGCCAGCACTGGGACAGCGAACACCGGGGAGCTGTTTTTT	CASTGTANTGELFF
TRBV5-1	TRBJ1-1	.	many	TGCGCCAGCAGTCTAGGGGCCCCTAGGCCGAACACTGAAGCTTTCTTT	CASSLGAPRPNTEAFF
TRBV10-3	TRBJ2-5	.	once	TGTGCCATCAGTGAAGGGGAGACCCGGTACTTC	CAISEGETRYF
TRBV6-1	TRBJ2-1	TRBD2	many	TGTGCCAGTGATATAGCGGGAGGATACAATGAGCAGTTCTTC	CASDIAGGYNEQFF
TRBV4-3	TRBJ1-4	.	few	TGCGCCAGCAGCCAAGCTAGCTGGGGTGGTAATGAAAAACTGTTTTTT	CASSQASWGGNEKLFF
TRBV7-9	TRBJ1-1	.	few	TGTGCCAGCAGCCGCCAGACGGACGACACTGAAGCTTTCTTT	CASSRQTDDTEAFF
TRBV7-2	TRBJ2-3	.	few	TGTGCCAGCAACCCAATAGTCGGGGAGCACGTTCCAGATACGCAGTATTTT	CASNPIVGEHVPDTQYF
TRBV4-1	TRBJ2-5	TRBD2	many	TGCGCCAGCAGCCAAGCAGCGGGAGGGAGAGAGACCCAGTACTTC	CASSQAAGGRETQYF
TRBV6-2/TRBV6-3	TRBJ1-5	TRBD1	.	TGTGCCAGCAGGCCCGGGACAGGGAATCAGCCCCAGCATTTT	CASRPGTGNQPQHF
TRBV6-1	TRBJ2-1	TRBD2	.	TGTGCCAGCAGCGTAAGGACTAGCGGGGCCGGTGAGCAGTTCTTC	CASSVRTSGAGEQFF
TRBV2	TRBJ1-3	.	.	TGTGCCAGCAGTGCCTCGGGCACTGGAAACACCATATATTTT	CASSASGTGNTIYF
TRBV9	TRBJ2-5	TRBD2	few	TGTGCCAGCAGCGTAGCTACGGCGACTAGCGGGATGTACCAAGAGACCCAGTACTTC	CASSVATATSGMYQETQYF
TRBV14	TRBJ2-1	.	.	TGTGCCAGCAGCCAAGCAAGGGGCGGGTCTGAGCAGTTCTTC	CASSQARGGSEQFF
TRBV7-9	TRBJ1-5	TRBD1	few	TGTGCCAGCAGCCCTAGCCCCCTCTGGGCAGGGGGGACCGATCAGCCCCAGCATTTT	CASSPSPLWAGGTDQPQHF
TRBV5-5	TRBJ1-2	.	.	TGTGCCAGCAGCTTGGGGGCAGAGAGCGATGGCTACACCTTC	CASSLGAESDGYTF
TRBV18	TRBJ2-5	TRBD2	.	TGTGCCAGCTCACCACCGTCCCACAAGACTAGCGGGAGTGGATCGGCCTTTGTGACCCAGTACTTC	CASSPPSHKTSGSGSAFVTQYF
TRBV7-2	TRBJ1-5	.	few	TGTGCCAGCAGCACCGCCAGGGGCCTCTATAGCAATCAGCCCCAGCATTTT	CASSTARGLYSNQPQHF
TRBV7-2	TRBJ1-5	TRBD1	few	TGTGCCAGCAGCTTAGAGGAGGGGGCGTTTAATATGGGCAATCAGCCCCAGCATTTT	CASSLEEGAFNMGNQPQHF
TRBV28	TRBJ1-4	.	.	TGTGCCATCGGGGGTTTAACTAATGAAAAACTGTTTTTT	CAIGGLTNEKLFF
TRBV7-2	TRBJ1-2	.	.	TGTGCCAGCAGCTTCTCCGGGACGGAACGCTATGGCTACACCTTC	CASSFSGTERYGYTF
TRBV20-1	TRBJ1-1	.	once	TGCAGTGCGAATAGACAGATGAACACTGAAGCTTTCTTT	CSANRQMNTEAFF
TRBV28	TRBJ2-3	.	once	TGTGCCAGCAGTTTTTGGGGACGTACCACAGATACGCAGTATTTT	CASSFWGRTTDTQYF
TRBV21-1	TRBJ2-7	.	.	TGTGCCAGCAGCAGTGACAAAGAGGTTAGGTCCTACGAGCAGTACTTC	CASSSDKEVRSYEQYF
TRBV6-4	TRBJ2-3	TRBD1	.	TGTGCCAGCAGTGAGGGACAGGGGGCCACAGATACGCAGTATTTT	CASSEGQGATDTQYF
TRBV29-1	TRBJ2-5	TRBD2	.	TGCAGCGCAAGACTAGCGGGAGAAGAGACCCAGTACTTC	CSARLAGEETQYF
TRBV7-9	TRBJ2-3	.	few	TGTGCCAGCAGCTTAGTTCGAGGGAACACAGATACGCAGTATTTT	CASSLVRGNTDTQYF
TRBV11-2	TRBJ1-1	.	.	TGTGCCAGCAGCTCATTTGTGGGAGCTTTCTTT	CASSSFVGAFF
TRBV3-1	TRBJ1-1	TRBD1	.	TGTGCCAGCAGCCTAGGGACAGGGAGGCCTGAAGCTTTCTTT	CASSLGTGRPEAFF